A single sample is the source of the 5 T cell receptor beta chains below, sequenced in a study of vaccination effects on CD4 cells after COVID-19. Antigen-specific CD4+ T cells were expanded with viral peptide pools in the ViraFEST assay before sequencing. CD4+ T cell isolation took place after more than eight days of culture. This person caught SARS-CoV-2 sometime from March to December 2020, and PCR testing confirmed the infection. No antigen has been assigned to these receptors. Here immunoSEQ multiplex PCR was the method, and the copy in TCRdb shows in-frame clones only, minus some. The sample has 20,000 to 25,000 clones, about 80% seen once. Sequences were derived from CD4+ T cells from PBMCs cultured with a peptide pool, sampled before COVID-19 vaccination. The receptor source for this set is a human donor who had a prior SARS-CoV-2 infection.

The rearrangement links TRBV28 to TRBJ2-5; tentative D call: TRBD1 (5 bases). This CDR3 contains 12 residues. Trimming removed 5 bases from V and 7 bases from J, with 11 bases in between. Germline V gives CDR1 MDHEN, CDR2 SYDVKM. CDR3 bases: TGTGCCAGCAGTCCCCCAGGGCGGACCCAGTACTTC. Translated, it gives CASSPPGRTQYF.

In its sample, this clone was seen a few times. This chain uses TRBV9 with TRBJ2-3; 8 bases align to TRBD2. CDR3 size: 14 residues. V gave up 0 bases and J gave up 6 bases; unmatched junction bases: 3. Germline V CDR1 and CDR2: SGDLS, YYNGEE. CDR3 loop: CASSVAGGPDTQYF. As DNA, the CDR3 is TGTGCCAGCAGCGTAGCGGGGGGGCCTGATACGCAGTATTTT.

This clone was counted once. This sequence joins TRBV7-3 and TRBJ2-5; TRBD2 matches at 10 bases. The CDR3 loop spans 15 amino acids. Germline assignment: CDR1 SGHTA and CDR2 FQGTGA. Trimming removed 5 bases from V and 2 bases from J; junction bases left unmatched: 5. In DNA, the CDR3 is TGTGCCAGCAGCCGCGGGACTAGCGTACAAGAGACCCAGTACTTC. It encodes CASSRGTSVQETQYF.

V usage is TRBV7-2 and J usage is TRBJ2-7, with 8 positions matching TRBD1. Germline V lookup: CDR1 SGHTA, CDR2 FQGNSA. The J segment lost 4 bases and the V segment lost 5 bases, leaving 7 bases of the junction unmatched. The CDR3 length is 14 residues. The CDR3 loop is CASSDRQGLYEQYF. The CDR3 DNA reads TGTGCCAGCAGCGACCGACAGGGGTTGTACGAGCAGTACTTC.

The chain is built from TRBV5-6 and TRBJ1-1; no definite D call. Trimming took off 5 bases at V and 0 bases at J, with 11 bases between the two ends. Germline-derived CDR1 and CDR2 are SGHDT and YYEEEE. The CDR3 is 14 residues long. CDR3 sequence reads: CASRRRQVNTEAFF. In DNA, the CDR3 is TGTGCCAGCAGACGCAGGCAAGTGAACACTGAAGCTTTCTTT.